The 23 T cell receptor beta chains given below trace back to one sample, sequenced in a study of cytomegalovirus exposure and HLA in healthy donors. PCR primers comprised 60 Vbeta and 13 Jbeta primers. Assay: immunoSEQ multiplex PCR; the TCRdb copy retains only in-frame clones and omits some. Of some 180,000 clones detected, 82% appear once; the ten largest clones hold over 1.5%. Specimen: PBMCs. The receptors derive from a man between 35 and 55 years old in good health and CMV-seronegative.

Concerning this clone itself: Compared with germline, one end of the junction differs, possibly owing to a read error. The V call is TRBV11-3, the J call TRBJ1-3, with TRBD1 identical over 7 bases. CDR3 length: 12 residues. The germline V gene encodes CDR1 SGHNT and CDR2 YENEEA. The CDR3 sequence is CASSSGGSTIYF. CDR3 nucleotide sequence: TGTGCCAGCAGCTCAGGGGGAAGCACCATATATTTT.

The chain recombines TRBV2 with TRBJ1-5; a weak D match, TRBD1 (5 bases). Per the germline V gene, CDR1 is SNHLY and CDR2 is FYNNEI. This CDR3 has 15 amino acids. Trimming took 4 bases from V and 3 from J, leaving 13 bases between them. In DNA form, the CDR3 reads TGTGCCAGCAGTGTATCAGGGCAGGTCAATCAGCCCCAGCATTTT. Translation: CASSVSGQVNQPQHF.

The chain joins TRBV5-6 to TRBJ2-7; 11 bases fit TRBD2. The CDR3 is 17 residues long. Germline V gives CDR1 SGHDT, CDR2 YYEEEE. V was pared by 3 bases and J by 3 bases, with 11 bases of the junction left unmatched. The DNA for the CDR3 is TGTGCCAGCAGCTCCCTCATAACTAGCGGGAGTAGCTACGAGCAGTACTTC. Its protein is CASSSLITSGSSYEQYF.

This clone was seen a few times. The rearrangement uses TRBV19 and TRBJ1-2, with 7 positions matching TRBD1. Unmatched junction bases numbered 6, after V lost 4 bases and J lost 1 base. From germline, CDR1 is LNHDA and CDR2 SQIVND (reference sequence). The CDR3 covers 15 residues. CDR3 sequence (DNA): TGTGCCAGTAGTACGTACAGGGGTGGTAACTATGGCTACACCTTC. Translation gives CASSTYRGGNYGYTF.

The chain is built from TRBV18 and TRBJ1-1; 9 positions agree with TRBD1. The CDR3 is 13 residues long. Germline values: CDR1 KGHSH, CDR2 LQKENI. V was clipped by 6 bases and J by 4 bases; unmatched bases: 3. CDR3 in DNA: TGTGCCAGCTCCTCGGACAGGGGCACTGAAGCTTTCTTT. Protein sequence: CASSSDRGTEAFF.

The CDR3 spells CASSLEAGNTDTQYF. CDR3 bases: TGTGCCAGCAGTTTGGAAGCGGGAAACACAGATACGCAGTATTTT. V is TRBV27 and J is TRBJ2-3, with 7 positions matching TRBD2. The germline CDR1 and CDR2 sequences are MNHEY and SMNVEV (reference sequence). This CDR3 is 15 amino acids long. V shed 3 bases and J 2 bases; nucleotides not matched to a gene: 5.

In its sample, this clone was seen once. Other DNA variants within this sample encode the same CDR3. This rearrangement joins TRBV9 to TRBJ2-4, with a tentative D call TRBD1 (5 bases). From germline, CDR1 is SGDLS and CDR2 YYNGEE. V was shortened by 2 bases and J by 0 bases, with 12 bases between the two germline ends. CDR3 length: 16 amino acids. CDR3 sequence (DNA): TGTGCCAGCAGCGTGGCCGACCAGGGAGCCAAAAACATTCAGTACTTC. Translating it yields CASSVADQGAKNIQYF.

This chain joins TRBV9 and TRBJ1-3; TRBD1 matches 7 bases. CDR1 is SGDLS and CDR2 is YYNGEE in the germline V gene. The length of the CDR3 is 13 residues. V dropped 6 bases and J dropped 4; count of bases not matched to a gene: 4. Written as DNA, the CDR3 is TGTGCCAGCACCACAGGGGCAGGAAACACCATATATTTT. Its translation is CASTTGAGNTIYF.

This rearrangement joins TRBV27 to TRBJ2-7; TRBD1 might be the D (6 bases). The length of the CDR3 is 11 residues. Germline V lookup: CDR1 MNHEY, CDR2 SMNVEV (reference sequence). V was shortened by 7 bases and J by 3 bases, with 7 bases between the two germline ends. CDR3 nucleotide sequence: TGTGCCAGCATCAGGGGCTACGAGCAGTACTTC. Translated, it gives CASIRGYEQYF.

This rearrangement joins TRBV7-9 to TRBJ2-7, with 10 positions matching TRBD2. The CDR3 is made up of 15 amino acids. Per the germline V gene, CDR1 is SEHNR and CDR2 is FQNEAQ (reference sequence). J was trimmed by 3 bases and V by 0 bases; bases with no gene match: 2. The chain's CDR3 is CASSLAAGGLYEQYF. As DNA, the CDR3 is TGTGCCAGCAGCTTAGCAGCGGGGGGGCTCTACGAGCAGTACTTC.

The chain joins TRBV28 to TRBJ1-5; unclear D gene. Trimming removed 5 bases at V and 2 bases at J, with 19 bases between. The CDR3 is made up of 17 amino acids. CDR1 and CDR2 (germline): MDHEN, SYDVKM. The CDR3, as DNA: TGTGCCAGCAGTGTGCTTTCCCTTTCGGTTGGCAATCAGCCCCAGCATTTT. Protein product: CASSVLSLSVGNQPQHF.

In its sample, this clone was seen a few times. The J gene is TRBJ1-2, the V gene TRBV6-5, with TRBD1 matching 11 bases. V gave up 2 bases and J gave up 3 bases; unmatched junction bases: 5. There are 16 residues in the CDR3. Per germline, CDR1 MNHEY and CDR2 SVGAGI. CDR3 amino acids: CASSYIRTGGHYGYTF. DNA for the CDR3: TGTGCCAGCAGTTACATACGGACAGGGGGCCACTATGGCTACACCTTC.

This clone was counted a single time. The chain couples TRBV7-2 to TRBJ1-2; 9 nucleotides agree with TRBD1. The germline gives CDR1 SGHTA, CDR2 FQGNSA. The CDR3 covers 13 residues. Losses at the gene ends were 4 bases for V and 3 bases for J; bases not matched to a gene: 0. CDR3 residues: CASSWDRDYGYTF. The CDR3 nucleotides are TGTGCCAGCAGCTGGGACAGGGACTATGGCTACACCTTC.

The CDR3, as DNA: TGTGCCAGCAGCTTAACTAGGACTAGCGGGAGTGGTGAGCAGTTCTTC. Translating it yields CASSLTRTSGSGEQFF. The gene calls are TRBV7-3 and TRBJ2-1; TRBD2 matches at 13 bases. After removal of 0 bases from V and 9 bases from J, the junction contained 5 bases not matched to a gene. CDR3 size: 16 residues. Germline V gene data show CDR1 as SGHTA and CDR2 as FQGTGA.

The chain carries TRBV28 and TRBJ2-2, with 7 bases identical to TRBD1. V lost 4 bases, J lost 3 bases, and 8 bases stayed unmatched. CDR3 size: 16 residues. Germline lookup yields CDR1 MDHEN and CDR2 SYDVKM. The CDR3 loop reads CASSSRQGRDTGELFF. CDR3 DNA sequence: TGTGCCAGCAGTTCCCGACAGGGCAGGGACACCGGGGAGCTGTTTTTT.

The rearrangement joins TRBV30 to TRBJ2-7, with D possibly TRBD2 on 5 matching bases. The CDR3 length is 12 residues. V was clipped by 3 bases and J by 4 bases, with 10 bases between them. Germline CDR1 GTSNPN, CDR2 SVGIG (reference sequence). The CDR3, as DNA: TGTGCCTGGAGGAGCGGAAATTACGAGCAGTACTTC. Translated, it gives CAWRSGNYEQYF.

This clone was seen a handful of times. The J gene is TRBJ1-5, the V gene TRBV9; possibly TRBD1 for D (6 bases). This CDR3 comprises 14 residues. The V end lost 3 bases, the J end lost 9 bases, and 16 bases lay between the germline ends. Germline V gene sequence: CDR1 SGDLS, CDR2 YYNGEE. CDR3 sequence: CASSGGGVSRPQHF. The CDR3 DNA reads TGTGCCAGCAGCGGAGGGGGAGTAAGCAGGCCCCAGCATTTT.

The V call is TRBV6-5, the J call TRBJ1-4; D is unclear. Germline V gives CDR1 MNHEY, CDR2 SVGAGI. Deletions cut 7 bases from V and 0 bases from J, with 12 bases between. The CDR3 is 15 residues long. DNA of the CDR3: TGTGCCAGCAAAGTAGACGGGTCAACTAATGAAAAACTGTTTTTT. It specifies CASKVDGSTNEKLFF.

V and J are TRBV2 and TRBJ1-1; D uncertain. V lost 7 bases, J lost 1 base, and 7 bases lay in between. Germline values: CDR1 SNHLY, CDR2 FYNNEI. This CDR3 spans 12 amino acids. CDR3 sequence reads: CASTVANTEAFF. CDR3 in DNA: TGTGCCAGCACCGTGGCGAACACTGAAGCTTTCTTT.

The genes are TRBV5-4 and TRBJ1-4; 7 bases line up with TRBD1. Germline V lookup: CDR1 SGHNT, CDR2 YYREEE (reference sequence). CDR3 size: 15 residues. The ends lost 0 bases at V and 7 bases at J; junction bases unmatched: 6. CDR3 region: CASSLAGTVGEKLFF. The CDR3 region has the DNA TGTGCCAGCAGCTTGGCCGGGACAGTGGGTGAAAAACTGTTTTTT.

The chain has TRBV30 and TRBJ2-3; the D gene is possibly TRBD2 (6 bases). V was clipped by 4 bases and J by 3 bases, with 11 bases between them. Germline V gene data show CDR1 as GTSNPN and CDR2 as SVGIG (reference sequence). The CDR3 has 13 amino acids. The CDR3 sequence is CAWTPGVTDTQYF. CDR3 nucleotide sequence: TGTGCCTGGACTCCGGGAGTTACAGATACGCAGTATTTT.

The table lists this clone with a few counts. The chain employs TRBV7-3 and TRBJ1-1, with TRBD1 identical over 10 bases. CDR3 length: 13 residues. Germline V gene data show CDR1 as SGHTA and CDR2 as FQGTGA. J was trimmed by 8 bases and V by 5 bases; bases with no gene match: 5. Here the CDR3 DNA reads TGTGCCAGCAGCCGGACAGGGGGTGGAGAAGCTTTCTTT. Translating it yields CASSRTGGGEAFF.

The chain couples TRBV27 to TRBJ2-1, with 11 nucleotides matching TRBD1. V lost 3 bases and J lost 6; bases outside the gene matches: 10. This CDR3 has 17 residues. The germline V gene has CDR1 MNHEY and CDR2 SMNVEV (reference sequence). Written as DNA, the CDR3 is TGTGCCAGCAGTTTCGAAATAACCGGGACAGGGGGCAATGAGCAGTTCTTC. Translated, it gives CASSFEITGTGGNEQFF.